The 27 T cell receptor beta chains given below trace back to one sample, sequenced in a study of human T cells and chemical hapten exposure. The sample's time point: patch test 1, 2 weeks after DPC sensitization. Treatment defined: therapeutic diphenylcyclopropenone sensitization with weekly scalp DPC. TCRdb called the RACE reads again in MiXCR, with one record for every CDR3 protein. The sample has more than 65,000 distinct CDR3 sequences; about a tenth are singletons. The source was whole blood, collected in connection with sensitization to the hapten diphenylcyclopropenone (DPC). The source of these receptors is a woman in her fifties or sixties with alopecia areata. Some clones in this sample may be carry-over from other donors' samples.

The chain combines TRBV20-1 with TRBJ1-5; the D is unclear. The germline V and J ends were trimmed by 0 bases and 6 bases, with 3 bases remaining between them. This CDR3 spans 11 amino acids. Germline V CDR1 and CDR2: DFQATT, SNEGSKA (reference sequence). CDR3 nucleotide sequence: TGCAGTGCTAGAGAGGGTCAGCCCCAGCATTTT. Residues: CSAREGQPQHF.

This clonotype has ten or more counts. The rearrangement links TRBV18 to TRBJ1-1; D might be TRBD1 (6 bases). The CDR3 is 14 residues long. Looked up from germline, CDR1 is KGHSH and CDR2 is LQKENI. With 3 bases removed from V and 8 bases from J, the gap between germline ends came to 16 bases. Written as DNA, the CDR3 is TGTGCCAGCTCACCTATAAGGGGGGCCTCGGAAGCTTTCTTT. It is translated as CASSPIRGASEAFF.

There are a few counts of this clonotype. The CDR3 DNA reads TGTGCCAGCAGTACGGACAGGGGTGGCAATCAGCCCCAGCATTTT. Translation: CASSTDRGGNQPQHF. V usage is TRBV6-1 and J usage is TRBJ1-5; 9 bases match TRBD1. This CDR3 comprises 15 residues. The germline gives CDR1 MNHNS, CDR2 SASEGT. The trim removed 5 bases at V and 2 bases at J, leaving 4 bases unmatched.

This clonotype was seen at least ten times. The V and J genes are TRBV27 and TRBJ1-1; D is unclear. Germline-derived CDR1 and CDR2 are MNHEY and SMNVEV (reference sequence). This CDR3 is built from 15 residues. Trimming removed 8 bases from V and 5 bases from J, with 21 bases in between. In DNA form, the CDR3 reads TGTGCCAGCCTGCCCTCGAGGCGGCGAGAGACTGAAGCTTTCTTT. Translation: CASLPSRRRETEAFF.

This clonotype was counted a few times. The rearrangement links TRBV11-2 to TRBJ2-3, with 14 bases lining up with TRBD2. Trimming removed 5 bases from V and 2 bases from J; junction bases left unmatched: 6. Germline loops: CDR1 SGHAT, CDR2 FQNNGV. The CDR3 totals 17 residues. CDR3 region: CASSRGLAGGLTDTQYF. CDR3 in DNA: TGTGCCAGCAGCCGCGGACTAGCGGGGGGACTCACAGATACGCAGTATTTT.

In this sample, this clonotype turned up a few times. This rearrangement joins TRBV5-4 to TRBJ2-1; 9 nucleotides align to TRBD2. The CDR3 is 17 residues long. J lost 3 bases, V lost 2 bases, and 9 bases had no gene match. CDR1 is SGHNT and CDR2 is YYREEE in the germline V gene (reference sequence). DNA of the CDR3: TGTGCCAGCAGCTTTAGCGGGAGCAAAATTAGCTACAATGAGCAGTTCTTC. Protein sequence: CASSFSGSKISYNEQFF.

The chain joins TRBV11-2 to TRBJ2-1, with a weak D call TRBD2 (7 bases). Trimming shortened V by 5 bases and J by 8 bases, and 19 bases separated the two germline ends. Germline CDR1 and CDR2: SGHAT and FQNNGV. CDR3 length equals 15 residues. The CDR3 loop is CASSRGAIRVDEQFF. DNA for the CDR3: TGTGCCAGCAGCCGGGGGGCTATCCGAGTGGATGAGCAGTTCTTC.

In this sample, this clonotype turned up a few times. The chain carries TRBV25-1 and TRBJ2-7; the match to TRBD2 covers 11 bases. The CDR3 extends over 16 amino acids. Germline V gene sequence: CDR1 MGHDK, CDR2 SYGVNS. V dropped 4 bases and J dropped 2; count of bases not matched to a gene: 7. The CDR3, as DNA: TGTGCCAGCAGTGGGTGGCCGACTAGCGGGGCCTACGAGCAGTACTTC. Its protein product is CASSGWPTSGAYEQYF.

The chain has TRBV6-2 or TRBV6-3 and TRBJ2-1; 14 bases are shared with TRBD2. CDR1 and CDR2 (germline): MNHEY, SVGEGT. This CDR3 has 15 amino acids. The V and J ends lost 5 bases and 7 bases, in that order; junction bases with no gene match: 4. The CDR3 protein is CASSLGTSGRNEQFF. In DNA, the CDR3 is TGTGCCAGCAGTCTCGGGACTAGCGGGAGAAATGAGCAGTTCTTC.

The CDR3 coding sequence is TGTGCCAGCAGCCAAGATAACCTTGGCGAGCAGTTCTTC. It encodes CASSQDNLGEQFF. J is TRBJ2-1 and V is TRBV14; D gene unclear. The CDR3 totals 13 residues. The V end was cut by 0 bases, the J end by 10 bases, with 10 bases between. CDR1 is SGHDN and CDR2 is FVKESK in the germline V gene.

V usage is TRBV19 and J usage is TRBJ2-5, with a possible D match to TRBD2 (6 bases). The CDR3 is 16 residues long. V shed 4 bases and J shed 5 bases, with 20 bases lying between them. Germline V gene lookup returns CDR1 LNHDA and CDR2 SQIVND (reference sequence). The CDR3, as DNA: TGTGCCAGTAGTACCCCCATGGGGGGTGGAGGCGAGACCCAGTACTTC. Its translation: CASSTPMGGGGETQYF. The whole variable domain, remainder taken from reference TRBV19 and TRBJ2-5, is DGGITQSPKYLFRKEGQNVTLSCEQNLNHDAMYWYRQDPGQGLRLIYYSQIVNDFQKGDIAEGYSVSREKKESFPLTVTSAQKNPTAFYLCASSTPMGGGGETQYFGPGTRLLVL.

This clonotype has a count of ten or more. The chain links TRBV11-2 to TRBJ2-5, with D possibly being TRBD2 (5 bases). The CDR3 runs to 15 residues. The germline V and J ends were trimmed by 4 bases and 1 base, with 13 bases remaining between them. From germline, CDR1 is SGHAT and CDR2 FQNNGV. The DNA for the CDR3 is TGTGCCAGCAGCTCCTCGACTCTAGCCCAAGAGACCCAGTACTTC. It specifies CASSSSTLAQETQYF.

In this sample, this clonotype turned up many times. The chain links TRBV5-1 to TRBJ1-4; D perhaps matches TRBD1 (5 bases). From germline, CDR1 is SGHRS and CDR2 YFSETQ. V gave up 1 base and J gave up 5 bases, with 12 bases separating them. The CDR3 sequence is 15 residues long. The CDR3: CASSLTTAANEKLFF. Here the CDR3 DNA reads TGCGCCAGCAGCTTGACGACAGCCGCCAATGAAAAACTGTTTTTT.

The V gene is TRBV11-2, the J gene TRBJ1-2, with 9 positions matching TRBD1. Germline V lookup: CDR1 SGHAT, CDR2 FQNNGV. V trimming: 5 bases; J trimming: 4 bases; junction bases outside the gene matches: 8. The CDR3 has 15 amino acids. The CDR3 region has the DNA TGTGCCAGCAGCAACGACAGGGGGGCCAGCTATGGCTACACCTTC. As protein: CASSNDRGASYGYTF.

The chain joins TRBV6-6 to TRBJ1-4, with unresolved D. V dropped 4 bases and J dropped 5 bases, with 5 bases sitting between them. CDR3 size: 12 residues. In germline, CDR1 is MNHNY, CDR2 SVGAGI (reference sequence). CDR3 sequence reads: CASSSGNEKLFF. In DNA, the CDR3 is TGTGCCAGCAGTTCCGGGAATGAAAAACTGTTTTTT.

This clonotype was recorded many times. V gene TRBV12-3 or TRBV12-4 combines with J gene TRBJ2-7; a weak D match, TRBD1 (6 bases). V lost 6 bases and J lost 6, with 12 bases in between. CDR3 length: 12 residues. The CDR3 reads CASSWGPAEQYF. CDR3 in DNA: TGTGCCAGCAGCTGGGGGCCTGCCGAGCAGTACTTC.

This clonotype was observed a few times. V gene TRBV7-3 combines with J gene TRBJ2-6; 15 positions agree with TRBD2. CDR3 length: 22 amino acids. The V segment lost 5 bases and the J segment 0 bases; nucleotides outside the gene matches: 14. Germline V gene sequence: CDR1 SGHTA, CDR2 FQGTGA. CDR3 amino acids: CASSQSVGGLAGGRSGANVLTF. In DNA form, the CDR3 reads TGTGCCAGCAGCCAATCTGTAGGGGGACTAGCGGGAGGCCGCTCTGGGGCCAACGTCCTGACTTTC.

This clonotype has at least ten counts. The chain combines TRBV7-3 with TRBJ1-1; D is unresolved. CDR3 size: 12 residues. Trimming left V 3 bases short and J 7 bases short, with 9 bases between. Looked up from germline, CDR1 is SGHTA and CDR2 is FQGTGA. Here the CDR3 DNA reads TGTGCCAGCAGCTTGGGTGGAAATGAAGCTTTCTTT. Its translation: CASSLGGNEAFF.

CDR3 in amino acids: CASSESRGHNEQFF. In DNA form, the CDR3 reads TGCGCCAGCAGTGAGTCGAGGGGGCACAATGAGCAGTTCTTC. This chain joins TRBV10-2 and TRBJ2-1; 7 bases are shared with TRBD1. V shed 0 bases and J 5 bases; nucleotides not matched to a gene: 1. Germline lookup yields CDR1 WSHSY and CDR2 SAAADI. This CDR3 comprises 14 residues.

This clonotype appeared many times. The J gene is TRBJ1-2, the V gene TRBV20-1; 10 bases are a match to TRBD1. The CDR3 contains 14 residues. With V trimmed by 2 bases and J by 4 bases, 4 bases remained unmatched. CDR1 and CDR2 from the germline V gene are DFQATT and SNEGSKA (reference sequence). This chain's CDR3 is CSARTGTGVYGYTF. The DNA for the CDR3 is TGCAGTGCTAGAACCGGGACAGGGGTCTATGGCTACACCTTC.

The sample holds a few counts of this clonotype. The chain has TRBV20-1 and TRBJ2-7, with a weak D call TRBD2 (6 bases). This CDR3 region has 12 residues. V was pared by 5 bases and J by 0 bases, with 8 bases between. Germline lookup yields CDR1 DFQATT and CDR2 SNEGSKA (reference sequence). The CDR3 region has the DNA TGCAGTGCTCCGGGAGTCTCCTACGAGCAGTACTTC. This encodes CSAPGVSYEQYF.

The chain employs TRBV14 and TRBJ2-5, with D tentatively TRBD1 (5 bases). Germline CDR1 reads SGHDN; CDR2 reads FVKESK. The V gene lost 1 base and the J gene lost 8 bases, with 8 bases spanning the gap. This CDR3 comprises 12 residues. The CDR3 bases are TGTGCCAGCAGCCAAGCCAGGACAACCCAGTACTTC. Translated, it gives CASSQARTTQYF.

This clonotype was detected ten times or more. The chain combines TRBV27 with TRBJ2-7; D is ambiguous. Trimming cost V 3 bases and J 2 bases, with 8 bases left between them. This CDR3 spans 13 amino acids. Germline V lookup: CDR1 MNHEY, CDR2 SMNVEV (reference sequence). CDR3 DNA sequence: TGTGCCAGCAGTTTCAGACGGACCTACGAGCAGTACTTC. Its translation is CASSFRRTYEQYF.

The J gene is TRBJ1-6, the V gene TRBV6-5; no clear D gene. Deletions cut 8 bases from V and 10 bases from J, with 21 bases between. The CDR3 consists of 15 residues. Germline-derived CDR1 and CDR2 are MNHEY and SVGAGI. CDR3 region: CASQHLPSQDSPLHF. The CDR3 nucleotides read TGTGCCAGCCAGCACCTTCCGTCTCAAGACTCACCCCTCCACTTT.

This clonotype appeared a few times. The chain employs TRBV12-3 or TRBV12-4 and TRBJ1-5; D unresolved. The V gene lost 1 base and the J gene lost 3 bases, with 7 bases spanning the gap. The CDR3 is 14 residues long. CDR3 coding DNA: TGTGCCAGCAGTTTAGTTCTAGCCAATCAGCCCCAGCATTTT. This gives the protein CASSLVLANQPQHF.

This clonotype has at least ten counts. For the CDR3, the DNA is TGTGCCAGCAGCTCGGCTGCGGGAGGTGAGCAGTTCTTC. It is translated as CASSSAAGGEQFF. The chain carries TRBV9 and TRBJ2-1; 8 bases are a match to TRBD2. The junction had 6 bases not matched to a gene; V was cut back by 4 bases and J by 9 bases. Germline CDR1 reads SGDLS; CDR2 reads YYNGEE. This CDR3 region has 13 residues.

The J gene is TRBJ1-4, the V gene TRBV25-1; 9 bases match TRBD1. The V and J ends lost 7 bases and 5 bases, in that order; junction bases with no gene match: 17. Per germline, CDR1 MGHDK and CDR2 SYGVNS. The CDR3 has 18 amino acids. The chain's CDR3 is CASTPNPGRQGGNEKLFF. The CDR3 region has the DNA TGTGCCAGCACCCCAAACCCCGGAAGACAGGGGGGAAATGAAAAACTGTTTTTT. Together with reference TRBV25-1 and TRBJ1-4, the CDR3 gives the full variable domain: EADIYQTPRYLVIGTGKKITLECSQTMGHDKMYWYQQDPGMELHLIHYSYGVNSTEKGDLSSESTVSRIRTEHFPLTLESARPSHTSQYLCASTPNPGRQGGNEKLFFGSGTQLSVL.